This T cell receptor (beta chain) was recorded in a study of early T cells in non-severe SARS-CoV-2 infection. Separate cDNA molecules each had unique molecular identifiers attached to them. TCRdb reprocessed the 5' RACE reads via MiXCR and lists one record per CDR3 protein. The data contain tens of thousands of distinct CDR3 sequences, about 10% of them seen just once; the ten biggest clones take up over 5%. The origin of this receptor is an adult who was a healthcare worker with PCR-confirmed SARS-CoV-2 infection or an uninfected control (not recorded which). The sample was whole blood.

The CDR3 is CSAGRGVFGLGTEAFF. CDR3 DNA: TGCAGTGCGGGCAGAGGGGTCTTCGGCTTGGGCACTGAAGCTTTCTTT. The rearrangement joins TRBV20-1 to TRBJ1-1; D might be TRBD1 (5 bases). The germline V gene has CDR1 DFQATT and CDR2 SNEGSKA (reference sequence). Between the trimmed V and J ends, which lost 6 bases and 4 bases, there was a span of 24 bases. The CDR3 has 16 residues.